The T cell receptor beta chain described here comes from a study of T cells in Graves' hyperthyroidism and ophthalmopathy. Amplification targeted TCR beta CDR3 regions from RNA transcripts. A first-round RT-PCR of the TCR CDR3 used the HTBI primer set. MiXCR, applied by TCRdb to the multiplex PCR reads, yields one record per CDR3 protein. Of roughly 100,000 distinct CDR3 sequences in the sample, 45% to 50% were seen once. Study-wide findings and caveats: Most thyroid clonotypes expanded above 0.001 were also detected in blood. A model of 13 V-J pairs discriminated ophthalmopathy from stable hyperthyroidism.

The CDR3 consists of 15 residues. From germline, CDR1 is SGHDT and CDR2 YYEEEE. V gave up 2 bases and J gave up 6 bases; unmatched junction bases: 5. A single count supports this clonotype. Its antigen is unidentified. The source of the PBMCs was less than 12 ml of fresh peripheral blood. The J gene is TRBJ2-1, the V gene TRBV5-6, with TRBD2 identical over 10 bases. The clonotype was recovered from a man aged 35 to 55 with Graves' hyperthyroidism. Material: blood. As DNA, the CDR3 is TGTGCCAGCAGCTTCAGACTAGCGGGCCGCAATGAGCAGTTCTTC. Protein sequence: CASSFRLAGRNEQFF. Together with reference TRBV5-6 and TRBJ2-1, the CDR3 gives the full variable domain: DAGVTQSPTHLIKTRGQQVTLRCSPKSGHDTVSWYQQALGQGPQFIFQYYEEEERQRGNFPDRFSGHQFPNYSSELNVNALLLGDSALYLCASSFRLAGRNEQFFGPGTRLTVL.